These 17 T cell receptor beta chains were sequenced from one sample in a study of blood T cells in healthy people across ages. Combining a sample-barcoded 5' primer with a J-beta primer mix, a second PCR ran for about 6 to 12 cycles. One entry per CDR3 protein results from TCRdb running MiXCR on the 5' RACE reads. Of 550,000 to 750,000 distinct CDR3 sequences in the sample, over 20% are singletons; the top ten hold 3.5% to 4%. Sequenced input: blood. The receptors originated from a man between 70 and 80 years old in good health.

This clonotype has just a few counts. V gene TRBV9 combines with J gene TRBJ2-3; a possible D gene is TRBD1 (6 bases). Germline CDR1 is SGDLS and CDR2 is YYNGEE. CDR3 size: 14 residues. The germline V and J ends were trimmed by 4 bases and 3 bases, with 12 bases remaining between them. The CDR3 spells CASSTLGATDTQYF. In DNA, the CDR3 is TGTGCCAGCAGCACTTTGGGGGCGACAGATACGCAGTATTTT.

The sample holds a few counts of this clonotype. The CDR3 nucleotides read TGCGCCAGCAGCCCCCCCGGGAGAAACCAAGAGACCCAGTACTTC. It yields the protein CASSPPGRNQETQYF. The chain couples TRBV5-1 to TRBJ2-5; the D gene is possibly TRBD2 (6 bases). This CDR3 is built from 15 residues. CDR1 and CDR2 (germline): SGHRS, YFSETQ. V dropped 4 bases and J dropped 0 bases, with 13 bases sitting between them.

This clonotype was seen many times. The CDR3 DNA is TGTGCCAGCAGCAAAGCGGGGGGTGAAAAACTGTTTTTT. Its translation is CASSKAGGEKLFF. The chain combines TRBV7-3 with TRBJ1-4, with a tentative D call TRBD1 (5 bases). This CDR3 has 13 residues. CDR1 and CDR2 (germline): SGHTA, FQGTGA. V lost 5 bases and J lost 7, with 11 bases in between.

CDR3 in DNA: TGTGCCAGCAGCTTAGTACTAGCGGGAGCTGACGAGCAGTACTTC. Translation: CASSLVLAGADEQYF. The chain is built from TRBV7-9 and TRBJ2-1; 11 nucleotides match TRBD2. The better agreement between TRBJ2-7 and the DNA end casts doubt on the J call. CDR1 and CDR2 (germline): SEHNR, FQNEAQ (reference sequence). This CDR3 has 15 amino acids.

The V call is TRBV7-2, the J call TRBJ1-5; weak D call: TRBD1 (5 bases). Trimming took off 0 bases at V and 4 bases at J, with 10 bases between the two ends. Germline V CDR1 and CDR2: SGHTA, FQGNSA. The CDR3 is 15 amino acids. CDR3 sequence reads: CASSLAEGANQPQHF. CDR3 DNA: TGTGCCAGCAGCTTAGCGGAAGGGGCAAATCAGCCCCAGCATTTT. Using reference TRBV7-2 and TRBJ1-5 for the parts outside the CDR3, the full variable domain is GAGVSQSPSNKVTEKGKDVELRCDPISGHTALYWYRQSLGQGLEFLIYFQGNSAPDKSGLPSDRFSAERTGGSVSTLTIQRTQQEDSAVYLCASSLAEGANQPQHFGDGTRLSIL.

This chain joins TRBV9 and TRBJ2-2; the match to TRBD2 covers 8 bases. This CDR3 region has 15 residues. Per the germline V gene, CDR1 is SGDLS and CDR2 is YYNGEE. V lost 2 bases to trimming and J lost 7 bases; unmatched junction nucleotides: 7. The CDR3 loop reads CASSVSGTKGGELFF. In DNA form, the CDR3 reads TGTGCCAGCAGCGTTAGCGGGACTAAAGGCGGGGAGCTGTTTTTT.

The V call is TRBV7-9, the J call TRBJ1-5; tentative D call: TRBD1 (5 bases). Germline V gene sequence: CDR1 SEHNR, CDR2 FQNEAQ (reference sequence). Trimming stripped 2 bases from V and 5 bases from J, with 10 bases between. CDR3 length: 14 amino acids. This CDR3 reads CASSLSSGHQPQHF. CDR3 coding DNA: TGTGCCAGCAGCTTATCTTCGGGGCATCAGCCCCAGCATTTT.

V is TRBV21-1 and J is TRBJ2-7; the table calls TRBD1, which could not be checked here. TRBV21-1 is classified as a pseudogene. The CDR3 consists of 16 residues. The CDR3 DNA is TGTGCCAGCAGCAAAGTTCGGGGGGAATCCCCCTACGAGCAGTACTTC. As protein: CASSKVRGESPYEQYF.

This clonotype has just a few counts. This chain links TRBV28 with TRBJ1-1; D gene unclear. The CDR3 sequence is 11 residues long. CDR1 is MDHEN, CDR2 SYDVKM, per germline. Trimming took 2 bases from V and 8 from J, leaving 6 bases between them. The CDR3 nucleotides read TGTGCCAGCAGTTTACAGCGAGAAGCTTTCTTT. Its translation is CASSLQREAFF.

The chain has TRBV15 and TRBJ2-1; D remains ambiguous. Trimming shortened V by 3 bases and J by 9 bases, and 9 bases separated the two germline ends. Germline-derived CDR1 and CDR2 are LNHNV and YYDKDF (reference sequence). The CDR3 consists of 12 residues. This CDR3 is CATSSGHPEQFF. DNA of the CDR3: TGTGCCACCAGCAGCGGGCATCCTGAGCAGTTCTTC.

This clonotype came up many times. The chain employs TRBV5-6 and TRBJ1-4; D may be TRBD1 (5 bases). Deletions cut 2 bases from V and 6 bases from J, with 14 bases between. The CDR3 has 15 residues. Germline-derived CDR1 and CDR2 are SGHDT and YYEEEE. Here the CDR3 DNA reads TGTGCCAGCAGCTTCATTGGGGGAGAGGATGAAAAACTGTTTTTT. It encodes CASSFIGGEDEKLFF.

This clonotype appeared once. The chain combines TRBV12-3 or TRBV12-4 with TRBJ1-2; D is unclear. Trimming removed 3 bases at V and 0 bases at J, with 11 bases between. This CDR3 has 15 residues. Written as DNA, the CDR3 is TGTGCCAGCAGTTTTACTAAGGCTCCTAACTATGGCTACACCTTC. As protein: CASSFTKAPNYGYTF.

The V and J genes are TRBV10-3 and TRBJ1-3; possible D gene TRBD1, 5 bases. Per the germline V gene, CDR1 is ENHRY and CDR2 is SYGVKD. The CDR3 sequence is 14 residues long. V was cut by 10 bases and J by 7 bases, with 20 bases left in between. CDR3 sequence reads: CASRDPATLNTIYF. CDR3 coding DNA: TGTGCCAGCAGGGACCCGGCCACCTTGAACACCATATATTTT.

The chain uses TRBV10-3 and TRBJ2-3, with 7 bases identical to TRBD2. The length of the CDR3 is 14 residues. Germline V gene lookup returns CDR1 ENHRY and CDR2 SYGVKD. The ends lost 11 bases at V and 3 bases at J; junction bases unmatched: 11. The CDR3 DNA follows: TGTGCCGTCGGGGAGGGAGGGCCGACAGATACGCAGTATTTT. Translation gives CAVGEGGPTDTQYF.

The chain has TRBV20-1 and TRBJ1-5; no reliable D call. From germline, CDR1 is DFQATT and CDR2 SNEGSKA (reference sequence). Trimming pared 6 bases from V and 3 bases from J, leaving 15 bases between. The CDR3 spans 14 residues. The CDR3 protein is CSASPPGDNQPQHF. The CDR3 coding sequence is TGCAGTGCAAGCCCCCCCGGGGACAATCAGCCCCAGCATTTT.

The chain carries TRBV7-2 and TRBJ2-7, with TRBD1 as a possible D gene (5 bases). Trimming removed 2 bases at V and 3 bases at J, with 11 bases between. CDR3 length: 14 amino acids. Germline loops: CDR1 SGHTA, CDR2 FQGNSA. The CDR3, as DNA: TGTGCCAGCAGCTTAACTGCCCAGGGCTACGAGCAGTACTTC. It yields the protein CASSLTAQGYEQYF.

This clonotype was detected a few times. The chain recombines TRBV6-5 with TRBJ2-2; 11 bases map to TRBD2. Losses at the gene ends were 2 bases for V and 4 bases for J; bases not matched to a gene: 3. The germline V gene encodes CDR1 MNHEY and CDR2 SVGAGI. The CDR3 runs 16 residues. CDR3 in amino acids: CASSYGTSGPTGELFF. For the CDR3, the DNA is TGTGCCAGCAGTTACGGGACTAGCGGTCCCACCGGGGAGCTGTTTTTT.